This T cell receptor (beta chain) was sequenced during a study of blood T cell repertoires in COVID-19. Study details: Samples of COVID-19 (acute and convalescent) were obtained from the United States, Italy and Spain. Nucleic acid was either cDNA or gDNA, and it came from T cells, B-cell-depleted T cells, or PBMCs.

In the authors' methods: Amplification of reference gene primers provided the estimated nucleated cell counts. Profiling relied on immunoSEQ multiplex PCR, and the TCRdb table lists in-frame clones only, not all of them. D and trimming were read from the DNA, whereas the V and J calls and clone size are those reported in that table. The data show some 240,000 clones, around 90% seen once. Sequencing was performed on peripheral blood. This sequence was found in a man aged 55 to 69 who had recovered from COVID-19.

The CDR3 bases are TGTGCCAGCAGCAAAGCGACGGGGGGTGTATCCTATAATTCACCCCTCCACTTT. Translation: CASSKATGGVSYNSPLHF. This sequence joins TRBV21-1 and TRBJ1-6. TRBV21-1 is marked as a pseudogene. This CDR3 has 18 residues.